This T cell receptor beta chain was captured in a study of T cell repertoires in cytomegalovirus infection. General study results and limits: Clonotype analysis showed dominance of the ex vivo response by HLA-C-restricted CMV-specific TCR beta clonotypes.

This clonotype appeared a few times. Its target is unknown. Using its own MiXCR run on the reads, TCRdb lists one record per CDR3 protein. Seen here are about 740,000 distinct CDR3 sequences, 35% observed once, and the top ten hold about 2.8%. This TCR was recovered from a human donor in good health (CMV status not recorded). Some clones in this sample may be carry-over from other donors' samples. The sequenced sample was PBMCs.

The CDR3 loop reads CASRKQGARGYEQYF. In DNA, the CDR3 is TGTGCCAGCAGAAAACAGGGGGCGCGCGGATACGAGCAGTACTTC. The chain employs TRBV28 and TRBJ2-7; 9 nucleotides agree with TRBD1. Germline CDR1 MDHEN, CDR2 SYDVKM. This CDR3 is built from 15 residues. V was clipped by 6 bases and J by 4 bases; unmatched bases: 10. The full variable domain, with the rest looked up from reference TRBV28 and TRBJ2-7, is DVKVTQSSRYLVKRTGEKVFLECVQDMDHENMFWYRQDPGLGLRLIYFSYDVKMKEKGDIPEGYSVSREKKERFSLILESASTNQTSMYLCASRKQGARGYEQYFGPGTRLTVT.